The 27 T cell receptor beta chains below all came from one sample that was sequenced in a study of response to subunit inactivated influenza vaccine. TCRdb reanalysed the RT-PCR reads using MiXCR and keeps one entry per CDR3 protein. Of 500,000 to 600,000 distinct CDR3 sequences in the sample, 12% are singletons; the top ten hold roughly 10%. The source was PBMCs from blood, collected on the day of vaccination. These receptors all come from a man aged 50 or older who received an inactivated influenza vaccine.

In this sample, this clonotype turned up a few times. This chain's CDR3 is CASRWEWDTGELFF. The CDR3 region has the DNA TGTGCCAGCAGGTGGGAGTGGGACACCGGGGAGCTGTTTTTT. This chain connects TRBV7-9 to TRBJ2-2; possible D gene TRBD2, 5 bases. Germline V CDR1 and CDR2: SEHNR, FQNEAQ (reference sequence). With 6 bases removed from V and 3 bases from J, the gap between germline ends came to 11 bases. This CDR3 region has 14 residues.

The sample holds a few counts of this clonotype. This chain links TRBV30 with TRBJ1-2; TRBD1 aligns across 11 bases. The CDR3 contains 14 residues. The junction had 7 bases not matched to a gene; V was cut back by 0 bases and J by 10 bases. Germline V lookup: CDR1 GTSNPN, CDR2 SVGIG (reference sequence). CDR3 coding DNA: TGTGCCTGGAGTGTGCTGGGACAGGGGGTCTTCTACACCTTC. This encodes CAWSVLGQGVFYTF.

The J gene is TRBJ1-1, the V gene TRBV7-3; D call uncertain. Trimming shortened V by 4 bases and J by 2 bases, and 8 bases separated the two germline ends. CDR3 length: 13 residues. Per germline, CDR1 SGHTA and CDR2 FQGTGA. The CDR3 is CASSYQLNTEAFF. In DNA form, the CDR3 reads TGTGCCAGCAGCTATCAGCTTAACACTGAAGCTTTCTTT. Variable domain in full (rest from reference TRBV7-3 and TRBJ1-1): GAGVSQTPSNKVTEKGKYVELRCDPISGHTALYWYRQSLGQGPEFLIYFQGTGAADDSGLPNDRFFAVRPEGSVSTLKIQRTERGDSAVYLCASSYQLNTEAFFGQGTRLTVV.

This chain joins TRBV7-7 and TRBJ2-3, with 9 bases identical to TRBD1. J was trimmed by 5 bases and V by 5 bases; bases with no gene match: 5. Germline-derived CDR1 and CDR2 are SSHAT and FNYEAQ (reference sequence). This CDR3 region has 14 residues. The CDR3 bases are TGTGCCAGCAGCCCCTTGGACAGGGGAGATACGCAGTATTTT. It is translated as CASSPLDRGDTQYF.

This clonotype was counted a few times. The chain links TRBV7-8 to TRBJ2-1, with TRBD2 as a possible D gene (6 bases). This CDR3 comprises 17 residues. Between the trimmed V and J ends, which lost 5 bases and 5 bases, there was a span of 22 bases. Germline V lookup: CDR1 SGHVS, CDR2 FQNEAQ. The CDR3 region has the DNA TGTGCCAGCAGCCCGAGCATGTTGCGGGACCTGGACAATGAGCAGTTCTTC. Encoded protein: CASSPSMLRDLDNEQFF.

The rearrangement joins TRBV7-2 to TRBJ2-5; 9 bases map to TRBD2. The length of the CDR3 is 16 residues. Germline V CDR1 and CDR2: SGHTA, FQGNSA. V lost 4 bases to trimming and J lost 5 bases; unmatched junction nucleotides: 11. The CDR3 nucleotides are TGTGCCAGCAGCTCCCGGTCAGCGGGGGGCCTGGAGACCCAGTACTTC. This sequence encodes CASSSRSAGGLETQYF. The complete variable domain, with remaining parts taken from reference TRBV7-2 and TRBJ2-5, reads GAGVSQSPSNKVTEKGKDVELRCDPISGHTALYWYRQSLGQGLEFLIYFQGNSAPDKSGLPSDRFSAERTGGSVSTLTIQRTQQEDSAVYLCASSSRSAGGLETQYFGPGTRLLVL.

This clonotype was counted between two and nine times. V gene TRBV7-2 combines with J gene TRBJ1-1; the D gene is possibly TRBD1 (6 bases). The CDR3 loop spans 14 amino acids. Germline V lookup: CDR1 SGHTA, CDR2 FQGNSA. V was clipped by 5 bases and J by 7 bases, with 17 bases between them. The DNA of the CDR3 is TGTGCCAGCAGCACCCACCTCGGGACACTTGAAGCTTTCTTT. Translating it yields CASSTHLGTLEAFF.

The V call is TRBV12-3 or TRBV12-4, the J call TRBJ1-5; 7 nucleotides line up with TRBD1. The CDR3 has 15 amino acids. Losses at the gene ends were 6 bases for V and 4 bases for J; bases not matched to a gene: 9. Here the CDR3 DNA reads TGTGCCAGCAGGCCGACAGGGCAATGGAATCAGCCCCAGCATTTT. Its translation is CASRPTGQWNQPQHF.

The gene calls are TRBV27 and TRBJ2-7; D unclear. Trimming removed 2 bases at V and 1 base at J, with 9 bases between. CDR1 and CDR2 (germline): MNHEY, SMNVEV (reference sequence). The CDR3 has 14 residues. The chain's CDR3 is CASSLSISSYEQYF. CDR3 coding DNA: TGTGCCAGCAGTTTAAGTATATCTTCCTACGAGCAGTACTTC.

This clonotype was detected only a few times. This chain connects TRBV7-3 to TRBJ2-1, with D possibly matching TRBD2 (5 bases). Between the trimmed V and J ends, which lost 4 bases and 5 bases, there was a span of 18 bases. Per the germline V gene, CDR1 is SGHTA and CDR2 is FQGTGA. The CDR3 runs 16 residues. For the CDR3, the DNA is TGTGCCAGCAGCTCCAGCGGCGCCAGGTTTAACAATGAGCAGTTCTTC. This codes for CASSSSGARFNNEQFF.

This clonotype has more than one count but fewer than ten. The DNA of the CDR3 is TGTGCCACCAGCAGAGCGATAGCGGGAGCGTCCTTCCACAATGAGCAGTTCTTC. As protein: CATSRAIAGASFHNEQFF. The chain couples TRBV15 to TRBJ2-1, with 9 nucleotides matching TRBD2. V was clipped by 1 base and J by 5 bases; unmatched bases: 12. Germline assignment: CDR1 LNHNV and CDR2 YYDKDF (reference sequence). This CDR3 contains 18 residues.

This clonotype occurred a few times. This chain links TRBV3-1 with TRBJ2-7; D perhaps matches TRBD2 (5 bases). Germline V CDR1 and CDR2: LGHDT, YNNKEL (reference sequence). Trimming removed 1 base at V and 0 bases at J, with 13 bases between. This CDR3 has 16 amino acids. CDR3 DNA sequence: TGTGCCAGCAGCCAAGTATCTAGCTATTTCTCCTACGAGCAGTACTTC. As protein: CASSQVSSYFSYEQYF.

This clonotype was observed a few times. The rearrangement joins TRBV5-1 to TRBJ2-1; TRBD1 matches 7 bases. Unmatched junction bases numbered 10, after V lost 4 bases and J lost 9 bases. CDR3 length: 14 amino acids. CDR1 and CDR2 from the germline V gene are SGHRS and YFSETQ. As DNA, the CDR3 is TGCGCCAGCAGCCTAGGGACAGTACCTAGTGAGCAGTTCTTC. It specifies CASSLGTVPSEQFF. Variable domain in full (rest from reference TRBV5-1 and TRBJ2-1): KAGVTQTPRYLIKTRGQQVTLSCSPISGHRSVSWYQQTPGQGLQFLFEYFSETQRNKGNFPGRFSGRQFSNSRSEMNVSTLELGDSALYLCASSLGTVPSEQFFGPGTRLTVL.

The J gene is TRBJ2-5, the V gene TRBV6-2 or TRBV6-3; no clear D. The germline CDR1 and CDR2 sequences are MNHEY and SVGEGT. This CDR3 is 16 amino acids long. Trimming shortened V by 6 bases and J by 2 bases, and 19 bases separated the two germline ends. CDR3 protein: CASSSVTSSPQETQYF. CDR3 DNA: TGTGCCAGCAGCTCGGTTACATCGTCCCCACAAGAGACCCAGTACTTC.

This clonotype has a count of ten or more. The chain couples TRBV12-3 or TRBV12-4 to TRBJ1-5; 9 nucleotides line up with TRBD1. The J segment lost 3 bases and the V segment lost 6 bases, leaving 6 bases of the junction unmatched. CDR3 length: 15 amino acids. The CDR3 is CASSLTGGFNQPQHF. As DNA, the CDR3 is TGTGCCAGCAGCCTGACAGGGGGTTTCAATCAGCCCCAGCATTTT.

This clonotype appeared a few times. The V call is TRBV5-1, the J call TRBJ2-3, with D hard to call. V was shortened by 1 base and J by 0 bases, with 9 bases between the two germline ends. The CDR3 is 15 residues long. The germline V gene encodes CDR1 SGHRS and CDR2 YFSETQ. The CDR3 region has the DNA TGCGCCAGCAGCTTGTACAACCCAAGCACAGATACGCAGTATTTT. Protein: CASSLYNPSTDTQYF.

At least ten counts were recorded for this clonotype. This sequence joins TRBV7-2 and TRBJ1-4, with 7 positions matching TRBD1. This CDR3 comprises 17 residues. The V and J ends lost 4 bases and 0 bases, in that order; junction bases with no gene match: 8. Germline CDR1 reads SGHTA; CDR2 reads FQGNSA. CDR3: CASSSRQGFATNEKLFF. CDR3 coding DNA: TGTGCCAGCAGCTCCCGACAGGGATTCGCAACTAATGAAAAACTGTTTTTT.

This clonotype was counted many times. The V and J genes are TRBV29-1 and TRBJ2-7; unclear D gene. V lost 3 bases and J 6 bases, leaving 12 bases between the germline ends. Germline V lookup: CDR1 SQVTM, CDR2 ANQGSEA. This CDR3 contains 12 residues. Here the CDR3 DNA reads TGCAGCGTTGATTTGGGGATGGGCGAGCAGTACTTC. This translates into CSVDLGMGEQYF.

In its sample, this clonotype was seen a few times. V is TRBV12-3 or TRBV12-4 and J is TRBJ1-6; D gene uncertain. This CDR3 contains 14 residues. V lost 5 bases and J lost 8, with 13 bases in between. The CDR3 loop reads CASSTTQRYSPLHF. The CDR3 DNA reads as TGTGCCAGCAGTACCACACAGCGGTATTCACCCCTCCACTTT.

The rearrangement joins TRBV11-2 to TRBJ2-7; TRBD1 agrees at 7 bases. The V gene end was trimmed by 1 base and the J gene end by 3 bases; junction bases not matched to a gene: 3. CDR3 length equals 14 residues. Looked up from germline, CDR1 is SGHAT and CDR2 is FQNNGV. CDR3 DNA sequence: TGTGCCAGCAGCTTAGGACAGGGAAACTACGAGCAGTACTTC. This codes for CASSLGQGNYEQYF.

CDR3 bases: TGTGCCAGCCGAGACCTCGGGGGTATCTACGAGCAGTACTTC. Encoded protein: CASRDLGGIYEQYF. The J gene is TRBJ2-7, the V gene TRBV7-2; maybe TRBD2 (6 bases). Germline V gene lookup returns CDR1 SGHTA and CDR2 FQGNSA. The CDR3 loop spans 14 amino acids. Trimming took off 8 bases at V and 3 bases at J, with 17 bases between the two ends.

This clonotype was found a few times. DNA of the CDR3: TGTGCCAGCAGCCCAAGCGCACGGGGGGAGACCCAGTACTTC. Translation gives CASSPSARGETQYF. The chain links TRBV6-2 or TRBV6-3 to TRBJ2-5; maybe TRBD2 (6 bases). The CDR3 has 14 amino acids. The ends were cut back, 6 bases at V and 5 bases at J, with 16 bases in the middle. CDR1 and CDR2 (germline): MNHEY, SVGEGT.

This clonotype has a handful of counts. The chain couples TRBV18 to TRBJ2-2; D not certain. V gave up 3 bases and J gave up 6 bases, with 5 bases separating them. Germline V lookup: CDR1 KGHSH, CDR2 LQKENI. The CDR3 extends over 12 amino acids. CDR3 nucleotide sequence: TGTGCCAGCTCACCTTTCGCCGGGGAGCTGTTTTTT. It is translated as CASSPFAGELFF.

This clonotype has a count of ten or more. The J gene is TRBJ2-7, the V gene TRBV29-1; 11 positions agree with TRBD2. The V gene end was trimmed by 6 bases and the J gene end by 5 bases; junction bases not matched to a gene: 12. The germline CDR1 and CDR2 sequences are SQVTM and ANQGSEA. CDR3 length: 15 amino acids. The CDR3 loop reads CSVIYLSGLADEQYF. The CDR3, as DNA: TGCAGCGTCATTTACCTCTCGGGACTAGCGGACGAGCAGTACTTC.

The J gene is TRBJ2-3, the V gene TRBV2, with a possible D match to TRBD1 (5 bases). With 7 bases removed from V and 1 base from J, the gap between germline ends came to 15 bases. This CDR3 is 15 amino acids long. Germline V CDR1 and CDR2: SNHLY, FYNNEI. CDR3 loop: CASKGVPAGTDTQYF. Written as DNA, the CDR3 is TGTGCCAGCAAAGGGGTACCGGCCGGCACAGATACGCAGTATTTT.

The gene calls are TRBV5-1 and TRBJ2-7; unclear D gene. Deletions cut 0 bases from V and 6 bases from J, with 10 bases between. CDR1 is SGHRS, CDR2 YFSETQ, per germline. The CDR3 runs 13 residues. The CDR3 bases are TGCGCCAGCAGCTTGGGGGTGGGTCGCGAGCAGTACTTC. It yields the protein CASSLGVGREQYF.

This chain joins TRBV6-2 or TRBV6-3 and TRBJ2-7; 10 nucleotides agree with TRBD2. The ends lost 1 base at V and 6 bases at J; junction bases unmatched: 6. This CDR3 contains 15 residues. Germline V lookup: CDR1 MNHEY, CDR2 SVGEGT. In nucleotides, the CDR3 is TGTGCCAGCAGTTACTACCTAGCGGGAGTTGGCGAGCAGTACTTC. Protein product: CASSYYLAGVGEQYF.